This T cell receptor beta chain was sequenced during a study of T-cell memory formation after mild COVID-19 (dated by TCRdb to 2020 to 2022). Background on the whole study: TCR sequence clusters from the two donors were found to be largely donor specific. T-cell clones expanding and contracting after mild COVID-19 in two donors were tracked by longitudinal TCRalpha and TCRbeta repertoire sequencing. Two young, previously healthy adult volunteers, one female and one male, were included in the cohort. The research as a whole found: Whether the second-wave clones peaking on day 37 were SARS-CoV-2 specific was not confirmed. The detection of some responding clones in pre-infection memory suggests that pre-existing cross-reactive memory T cells joined the SARS-CoV-2 response. From day 15 to 85, contracting clones showed balanced CD4/CD8 phenotypes, whereas a second wave of clones that expanded from day 15 to 37 leaned towards CD4+. Contracting CD4+ clones turned up mainly in the CM and EM memory subsets, whereas EMRA was where CD8+ clones were enriched. Only two mild cases were covered in the study, and larger cohorts including severe cases with pre-infection samples were considered necessary.

From the germline V gene, CDR1 is SGHAT and CDR2 is FQNNGV. The CDR3, cysteine through phenylalanine, is 15 amino acids long. The sequence is cut down to CDR3 DNA, 45 bases in frame from base 1. V is clipped by 5 bases and J by 3 bases, and the sequence between their germline boundaries is 14 bases long. Instrument used: Illumina NovaSeq 6000. TCRalpha and TCRbeta cDNA libraries were built by 5'RACE with constant-segment primers, adding sample barcodes and unique molecular identifiers. RNA was extracted from every sample with Trizol reagent. Amplification of the libraries took two PCR steps, and the second step added a second sample barcode plus Illumina TruSeq adapters. Sequencing of the libraries was done on an Illumina NovaSeq, producing 2 x 150 bp paired-end reads. The original pipeline was this. Reads were demultiplexed and collapsed into UMI-guided consensus sequences with migec v1.2.7. Using mixcr v2.1.11, UMI consensuses were aligned to TRA and TRB V and J templates and then assembled into clonotypes. A clonotype was counted as expanded or contracted only when both edgeR and NoisET called the clonotype significant, with the noise models trained on biological replicates. edgeR calls used a false discovery rate-adjusted p below 0.01 and a log2 fold-change threshold of 1. PCA with hierarchical clustering of max-normalized trajectories of the 1000 most abundant clonotypes was used as exploratory dynamics analysis. Each responding clone was given a CD4 or CD8 phenotype based on the CD4+ and CD8+ repertoires, which had been sequenced separately. TCRdb passed the public sequencing reads through fastp at Q25 and MiXCR, retaining productive beta sequences. Every entry covers one CDR3 protein and lists the most common genes and DNA from its rows. These V and J calls rely on TCRdb rather than the paper's analysis. Present in this sample are more than 400,000 distinct CDR3 sequences, around a sixth of which were seen just once. The top ten clonotypes cover roughly 12% of the sample.

PBMCs were isolated by Ficoll-Paque density gradient centrifugation. This clonotype was seen only a few times. The clone's antigen remains unknown. It has no much larger one-base neighbor in the sample; base qualities were not kept. This sequence was found in an adult woman who had mild COVID-19 (a few samples of this study predate the infection). The sample titles of this study are shuffled in the database, so cell type and time point are left out; the donor was told from shared clones. Sample: PBMCs or a T cell subset sorted from them (not recorded which). The V and J genes are TRBV11-2 and TRBJ2-1, and possibly TRBD2, on 6 matching bases. The CDR3 loop reads CASSPPGLFYNEQFF. The sequence in DNA is TGTGCCAGCAGCCCTCCGGGACTCTTCTACAATGAGCAGTTCTTC.